This T cell receptor beta chain originates from a study of control samples from healthy donors and cancer patients. The repertoire was sequenced with immunoSEQ multiplex PCR; TCRdb's copy has only in-frame clones and lacks some. The sample consists of more than 60,000 clones, around 90% of them appearing once. Trimming stripped 2 bases from V and 2 bases from J, with 19 bases between. CDR1 is GTSNPN, CDR2 SVGIG, per germline (reference sequence). This CDR3 has 18 residues. The rearrangement uses TRBV30 and TRBJ2-6; possible D gene TRBD2, 6 bases. The sequenced sample consisted of PBMCs. The receptor was derived from a man aged 60-69 years with colorectal cancer. The CDR3 DNA sequence: TGTGCCTGGAGTCTCCCCCGGGGGTTGGGGCCTGGGGCCAACGTCCTGACTTTC. It translates to CAWSLPRGLGPGANVLTF.